The 5 T cell receptor beta chains listed next were all sequenced from one sample in a study of CD8 T cells in ankylosing spondylitis (dated by TCRdb to the late 2010s). The study at large found these results: A TCR beta motif of about 8 highly homologous amino acid variants appeared characteristic of blood from ankylosing spondylitis patients.

Their specific antigens are unknown. The receptor library was made with 5' RACE. Sequencing was carried out with an Illumina HiSeq 2500. TCRdb reprocessed the public reads (quality trimming at Q25 with fastp, clone calling with MiXCR) and kept in-frame beta chains. Entries that share a CDR3 protein sequence are merged under the most common genes and DNA. For this sample there are about 800,000 distinct CDR3 sequences; over 9.5% appear just once. The ten largest clones add up to roughly 0.51% of the sample. Material for sequencing was blood, either unsorted or a sorted T cell fraction (not recorded which). These receptors all come from a male donor with ankylosing spondylitis.

This chain's CDR3 is CSASYRNEQYF. CDR3 in DNA: TGCAGTGCTAGCTACAGGAACGAGCAGTACTTC. The rearrangement uses TRBV20-1 and TRBJ2-7, with D perhaps TRBD1 (5 bases). This CDR3 is 11 amino acids long. Germline V gene sequence: CDR1 DFQATT, CDR2 SNEGSKA (reference sequence). V was pared by 3 bases and J by 5 bases, with 8 bases between.

The chain employs TRBV28 and TRBJ1-1, with D tentatively TRBD1 (5 bases). There are 12 residues in the CDR3. V was trimmed by 7 bases and J by 12 bases, leaving 18 bases between them. Looked up from germline, CDR1 is MDHEN and CDR2 is SYDVKM. CDR3 protein: CASTTRWGGTFF. The DNA of the CDR3 is TGTGCCAGCACCACCCGGTGGGGGGGGACTTTCTTT.

This clonotype was counted at least ten times. The V gene is TRBV20-1, the J gene TRBJ2-1, with D perhaps given as TRBD1 or TRBD2 (5 bases each). Germline V gives CDR1 DFQATT, CDR2 SNEGSKA (reference sequence). V lost 0 bases to trimming and J lost 9 bases, with 24 bases between them. This CDR3 is 17 amino acids long. The chain's CDR3 is CSARDRAASPWDGEQFF. The CDR3 coding sequence is TGCAGTGCTAGAGATCGAGCGGCTAGCCCCTGGGACGGTGAGCAGTTCTTC.

V gene TRBV6-1 combines with J gene TRBJ1-6, with 7 bases aligning to TRBD1. The length of the CDR3 is 14 residues. Germline trimming cut 7 bases from V and 14 bases from J; bases unmatched to any gene: 14. Germline CDR1 reads MNHNS; CDR2 reads SASEGT. The CDR3 nucleotides read TGTGCCAGCACAACCTACTCAGGGGGTACAGCCCTCCACTTT. Translating gives CASTTYSGGTALHF.

This clonotype has only a few counts. V usage is TRBV28 and J usage is TRBJ1-4, with D unclear. Germline V gives CDR1 MDHEN, CDR2 SYDVKM. Trimming took off 5 bases at V and 8 bases at J, with 12 bases between the two ends. This CDR3 contains 13 residues. CDR3 residues: CASSPDGEEKLFF. As DNA, the CDR3 is TGTGCCAGCAGTCCGGATGGGGAAGAAAAACTGTTTTTT.